This is a list of T cell receptor beta chains from one sample in a study of blood T cell repertoires in COVID-19. Using immunoSEQ multiplex PCR, the repertoire was profiled, and TCRdb retains in-frame clones only, with some absent. The sample yields roughly 7,500 clones, 84% seen once. Specimen: peripheral blood. The receptors originated from a human donor in a cohort sampled during active COVID-19. Each CDR3 is given with its conserved first and last residue. A clone size is listed for some rows: how often the clone was seen (once, few, many), or a class if it is expanded.

CDR3: CASRRGGAGNSPLHF
size: .
V: TRBV2

CDR3: CAGSKGANTEAFF
size: .
V: TRBV12-3/TRBV12-4

CDR3: CASSLYGTGPFLDTQYF
size: once
V: TRBV7-9

CDR3: CASSFSAGELFF
size: .
V: TRBV7-9

CDR3: CAWTPGTGLNIQYF
size: .
V: TRBV30

CDR3: CASSVRTGDVAFF
size: .
V: TRBV9

CDR3: CASSQGQVSNQPQHF
size: .
V: TRBV3-1/TRBV3-2

CDR3: CASSQYSLYGYTF
size: .
V: TRBV3-1/TRBV3-2

CDR3: CASSQDANPMWSPLHF
size: .
V: TRBV4-3

CDR3: CARTWGGAREQYF
size: .
V: TRBV7-2

CDR3: CASSLEEKRGLSYNEQFF
size: .
V: TRBV7-6

CDR3: CASTTGGDGYTF
size: .
V: TRBV19

CDR3: CASRSTGAGTDTQYF
size: .
V: TRBV6-5

CDR3: CASSLEADAFFNEQFF
size: .
V: TRBV7-9

CDR3: CASSPGLAGPISYNEQFF
size: once
V: TRBV5-1

CDR3: CASSTRTSETDTQYF
size: .
V: TRBV19

CDR3: CASSLAGNNSPLHF
size: .
V: TRBV5-6

CDR3: CASSSLPSGGPSYEQYF
size: .
V: TRBV6-2/TRBV6-3

CDR3: CATGQGAGDTQYF
size: .
V: TRBV24-1

CDR3: CATHPQGDYGYTF
size: .
V: TRBV19

CDR3: CASSQLRDGETQYF
size: .
V: TRBV3-1/TRBV3-2

CDR3: CASSQGLGLKETQYF
size: .
V: TRBV4-2

CDR3: CASSYPGQRGQPQHF
size: .
V: TRBV6-2/TRBV6-3

CDR3: CASSPQTSGSTDTQYF
size: .
V: TRBV7-8

CDR3: CASITGQVPTSPNEQFF
size: .
V: TRBV5-1

CDR3: CAISERQGGEKLFF
size: .
V: TRBV10-3

CDR3: CASSSSPLGTVRYF
size: .
V: TRBV19

CDR3: CASSPGDRVGETQYF
size: .
V: TRBV5-6

CDR3: CASSQGGASGNTIYF
size: .
V: TRBV3-1/TRBV3-2

CDR3: CASSQGKGSGGAVETQYF
size: .
V: TRBV3-1/TRBV3-2

CDR3: CASSPLGGARDNQPQHF
size: .
V: TRBV19

CDR3: CASSVAGRGSGYTF
size: .
V: TRBV7-9

CDR3: CASSLQQADTQYF
size: .
V: TRBV6-5

CDR3: CASSPGQGTDTQYF
size: .
V: TRBV18

CDR3: CASSEDRLNTEAFF
size: .
V: TRBV19

CDR3: CASSLSPRTGPNIQYF
size: .
V: TRBV27

CDR3: CASSLHQGARTGELFF
size: .
V: TRBV5-1

CDR3: CASRKAREGSEQFF
size: .
V: TRBV27

CDR3: CASSLGRGHYNEQFF
size: .
V: TRBV5-1

CDR3: CASSLAQGAVTEAFF
size: few
V: TRBV5-1

CDR3: CASSLGGPTEAFF
size: .
V: TRBV5-4

CDR3: CASSLGQITGELFF
size: .
V: TRBV5-1

CDR3: CASSQVVGAGYEQYF
size: .
V: TRBV4-3

CDR3: CASSLSGQIYGYTF
size: .
V: TRBV28

CDR3: CATSDPFDRGLAGLGTGELFF
size: .
V: TRBV24-1

CDR3: CASTNSLNTEAFF
size: .
V: TRBV6-5

CDR3: CASSSSGGTGANVLTF
size: .
V: TRBV7-2

CDR3: CACRPGQGASPLHF
size: .
V: TRBV30

CDR3: CASSQRSPLAEGAKNIQYF
size: once
V: TRBV4-1

CDR3: CASLQSPSSYNEQFF
size: .
V: TRBV6-5

CDR3: CATLRGIQGGKLFF
size: .
V: TRBV2

CDR3: CAISGQGARYTF
size: .
V: TRBV10-3

CDR3: CASRGDSGNQPQHF
size: once
V: TRBV6-5

CDR3: CASSSTGTGGNEQFF
size: .
V: TRBV7-6

CDR3: CAWSSGRDTDTQYF
size: once
V: TRBV30

CDR3: CASSYQETGQQFF
size: .
V: TRBV6-5

CDR3: CASSRDMGTSPLHF
size: .
V: TRBV10-1

CDR3: CASSLVTNYGYTF
size: .
V: TRBV11-2

CDR3: CAISESAREYEQYF
size: .
V: TRBV10-3

CDR3: CASSVEAGTNTGELFF
size: .
V: TRBV9